Listed below are T cell receptor beta chains from one sample, sequenced in a study of blood T cell repertoires in COVID-19. Generated by immunoSEQ multiplex PCR, the TCRdb table keeps only in-frame clones and is missing some. The table has over 200,000 clones, roughly 88% seen once. The specimen sequenced was peripheral blood. These receptors originate from a woman younger than 45 with acute or convalescent COVID-19. The CDR3 runs from the conserved cysteine through the conserved F or W. The order of the fields is CDR3 length, D gene, V gene, J gene, clone size, CDR3 DNA, CDR3 protein. D genes are given only for firm matches. Size is stated for part of the rows, as once, few or many counts, or as a class when the clone is expanded.

15,TRBD1,TRBV30,TRBJ2-7,NA,TGTGCCTGGAGTGGGACTCGGGACAGGGCCTACGAGCAGTACTTC,CAWSGTRDRAYEQYF
15,NA,TRBV2,TRBJ1-3,NA,TGTGCCAGCAGACCCTGGGGGGGCTACGGGAACACCATATATTTT,CASRPWGGYGNTIYF
12,NA,TRBV7-2,TRBJ2-7,NA,TGTGCCAGCAGCTTAGATCAGTACGAGCAGTACTTC,CASSLDQYEQYF
13,NA,TRBV12-3/TRBV12-4,TRBJ1-2,NA,TGTGCCAGCAGTTTTATACCAGGGCATGGCTACACCTTC,CASSFIPGHGYTF
17,NA,TRBV5-4,TRBJ2-3,NA,TGTGCCAGCAGCGCCGCCCGTCGACAGAAGGGTGGGGATACGCAGTATTTT,CASSAARRQKGGDTQYF
17,TRBD2,TRBV9,TRBJ2-3,NA,TGTGCCAGCAGCGTCGTTGGACTAGCGGGAGACACAGATACGCAGTATTTT,CASSVVGLAGDTDTQYF
16,TRBD2,TRBV6-2/TRBV6-3,TRBJ2-1,NA,TGTGCCAGCAGTTACCTGACTAGCGGGAGATACAATGAGCAGTTCTTC,CASSYLTSGRYNEQFF
19,NA,TRBV7-9,TRBJ1-4,NA,TGTGCCAGCAGCCGCCGCGCGGCAAAAAATGCTCCTCGATATGAAAAACTGTTTTTT,CASSRRAAKNAPRYEKLFF
11,NA,TRBV30,TRBJ2-1,once,TGTGCCTGGACCGAGGGCTATGAGCAGTTCTTC,CAWTEGYEQFF
17,TRBD2,TRBV4-1,TRBJ2-1,NA,TGCGCCAGCAGCCAAGAACTAGGGACTAGCGGATACAATGAGCAGTTCTTC,CASSQELGTSGYNEQFF
16,TRBD1,TRBV4-2,TRBJ2-7,NA,TGTGCCAGCAGCCAAGAGTTCCAGGGGGCTTACTACGAGCAGTACTTC,CASSQEFQGAYYEQYF
11,NA,TRBV20-1,TRBJ2-3,NA,TGCAGTGCCGGGAGATCAGATACGCAGTATTTT,CSAGRSDTQYF
14,NA,TRBV18,TRBJ1-2,NA,TGTGCCAGCTCCCCGACAGAATCCCCCTATGGCTACACCTTC,CASSPTESPYGYTF
17,TRBD1,TRBV6-2/TRBV6-3,TRBJ1-4,NA,TGTGCCAGCAGCCCCTGGGGACAGGGGAGAACTAATGAAAAACTGTTTTTT,CASSPWGQGRTNEKLFF
11,NA,TRBV6-6,TRBJ2-7,NA,TGTGCCAGCACGGGAGCCTACGAGCAGTACTTC,CASTGAYEQYF
13,TRBD2,TRBV7-7,TRBJ2-1,NA,TGTGCTAGCAGCCAGCGGGGGGGGAATGAGCAGTTCTTC,CASSQRGGNEQFF
13,NA,TRBV30,TRBJ2-1,NA,TGTGCCTGGAGTCGCTCTTTACTAAATGAGCAGTTCTTC,CAWSRSLLNEQFF
13,NA,TRBV5-4,TRBJ2-7,NA,TGTGCCAGCAGCTCCCCTCAGTCCTACGAGCAGTACTTC,CASSSPQSYEQYF
15,TRBD1,TRBV4-3,TRBJ2-7,NA,TGCGCCAGCAGCCAAGGGACAGGTGGGTACTACGAGCAGTACTTC,CASSQGTGGYYEQYF
17,TRBD2,TRBV5-1,TRBJ2-4,NA,TGCGCCAGCAGTCAAATTGGGACTAGCGGGAGGGCGGGAATTCAGTACTTC,CASSQIGTSGRAGIQYF
16,NA,TRBV14,TRBJ2-1,NA,TGTGCCACTCCAACAGGGCCCGGAAGCTCCTACAATGAGCAGTTCTTC,CATPTGPGSSYNEQFF
12,NA,TRBV29-1,TRBJ1-2,NA,TGCAGCGTTGATGTCTTTAACTATGGCTACACCTTC,CSVDVFNYGYTF
17,TRBD2,TRBV6-2/TRBV6-3,TRBJ2-1,NA,TGTGCCAGCAGTTACCGCGGGGCTAGCGGATCCTACAATGAGCAGTTCTTC,CASSYRGASGSYNEQFF
15,TRBD2,TRBV6-1,TRBJ2-7,NA,TGTGCCAGCAGTGACCCCAGGCGGGAGGGATACGAGCAGTACTTC,CASSDPRREGYEQYF
14,NA,TRBV9,TRBJ1-1,few,TGTGCCAGCAGCGTAGTTGGGGGAGGCACTGAAGCTTTCTTT,CASSVVGGGTEAFF
15,NA,TRBV11-2,TRBJ2-1,NA,TGTGCCAGCAGCTTAGATGTGGCAGGTAACAATGAGCAGTTCTTC,CASSLDVAGNNEQFF
16,NA,TRBV5-4,TRBJ2-1,NA,TGTGCCAGCAGCTTGGTAGGGGGAGTCTCCTACAATGAGCAGTTCTTC,CASSLVGGVSYNEQFF
13,NA,TRBV30,TRBJ2-2,NA,TGTGCCTGGAGTACCGGGAACACCGGGGAGCTGTTTTTT,CAWSTGNTGELFF
14,NA,TRBV7-9,TRBJ2-3,NA,TGTGCCAGCAGCTCCACCGGGACTACAGATACGCAGTATTTT,CASSSTGTTDTQYF
14,NA,TRBV9,TRBJ2-7,NA,TGTGCCAGCAGCGTGGGGGCGCTCTCCTACGAGCAGTACTTC,CASSVGALSYEQYF
14,TRBD1,TRBV27,TRBJ1-1,NA,TGTGCCAGCAACCGACAGGGGGCGGTCACTGAAGCTTTCTTT,CASNRQGAVTEAFF
14,TRBD1,TRBV10-1,TRBJ1-1,NA,TGCGCCAGCAGTGAGACAGGGGCGAGCACTGAAGCTTTCTTT,CASSETGASTEAFF
13,NA,TRBV3-1/TRBV3-2,TRBJ1-2,NA,TGTGCCAGCAGCAAACAGGACAGTACGGGCTACACCTTC,CASSKQDSTGYTF
13,NA,TRBV12-3/TRBV12-4,TRBJ1-1,NA,TGTGCCAGCAGTTTTGAGGGAAAAACTGAAGCTTTCTTT,CASSFEGKTEAFF
15,TRBD1,TRBV19,TRBJ1-5,few,TGTGCCAGTAGTATAGATGAGACAGGGGCTGGAGCCCAGCATTTT,CASSIDETGAGAQHF
14,TRBD1,TRBV19,TRBJ2-5,NA,TGTGCCAGTAGTCCCTCGACAGGGGGAGAGACCCAGTACTTC,CASSPSTGGETQYF
14,NA,TRBV5-4,TRBJ2-5,once,TGTGCCAGCAGCTTGCCCATCGGGGGTGAGACCCAGTACTTC,CASSLPIGGETQYF
21,NA,TRBV21-1,TRBJ1-5,NA,TGTGCCAGCAGCAATTCAGGGGGTACAACCTTAATGATGTTTAGCAATCAGCCCCAGCATTTT,CASSNSGGTTLMMFSNQPQHF
14,NA,TRBV9,TRBJ2-2,NA,TGTGCCAGCAGCGCCGGGTTGCACACCGGGGAGCTGTTTTTT,CASSAGLHTGELFF
18,TRBD2,TRBV19,TRBJ2-4,NA,TGTGCCAGTAGTCCGGGACTAGCGGGAGGGTTAGCCAAAAACATTCAGTACTTC,CASSPGLAGGLAKNIQYF